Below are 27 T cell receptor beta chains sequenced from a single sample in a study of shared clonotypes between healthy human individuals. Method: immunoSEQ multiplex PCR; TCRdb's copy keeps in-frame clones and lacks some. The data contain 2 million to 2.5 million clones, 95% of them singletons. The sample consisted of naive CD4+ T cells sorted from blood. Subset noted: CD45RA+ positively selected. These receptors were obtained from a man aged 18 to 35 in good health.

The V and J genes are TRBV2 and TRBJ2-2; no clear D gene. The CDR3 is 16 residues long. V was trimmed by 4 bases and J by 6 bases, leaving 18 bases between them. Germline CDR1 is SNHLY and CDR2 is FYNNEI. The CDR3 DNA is TGTGCCAGCAGTGTCTTCGGTCCCCCAGTCGCCGGGGAGCTGTTTTTT. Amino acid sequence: CASSVFGPPVAGELFF. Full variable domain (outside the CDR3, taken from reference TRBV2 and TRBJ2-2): EPEVTQTPSHQVTQMGQEVILRCVPISNHLYFYWYRQILGQKVEFLVSFYNNEISEKSEIFDDQFSVERPDGSNFTLKIRSTKLEDSAMYFCASSVFGPPVAGELFFGEGSRLTVL.

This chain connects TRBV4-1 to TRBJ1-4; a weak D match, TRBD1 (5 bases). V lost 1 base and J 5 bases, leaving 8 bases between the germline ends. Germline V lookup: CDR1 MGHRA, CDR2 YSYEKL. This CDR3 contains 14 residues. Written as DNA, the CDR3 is TGCGCCAGCAGCCAAGGGGGGTACAATGAAAAACTGTTTTTT. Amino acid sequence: CASSQGGYNEKLFF.

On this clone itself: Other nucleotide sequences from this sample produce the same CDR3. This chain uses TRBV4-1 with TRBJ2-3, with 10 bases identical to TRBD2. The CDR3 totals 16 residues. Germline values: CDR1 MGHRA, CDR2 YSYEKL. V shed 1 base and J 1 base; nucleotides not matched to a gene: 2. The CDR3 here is CASSQAGTSGTDTQYF. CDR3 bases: TGCGCCAGCAGCCAAGCCGGGACTAGCGGCACAGATACGCAGTATTTT.

In DNA, the CDR3 is TGTGCCAGCAGCGTCGGGACCGAAAACACCATATATTTT. Translated, it gives CASSVGTENTIYF. The chain carries TRBV7-2 and TRBJ1-3; TRBD1 might be the D (5 bases). V was trimmed by 5 bases and J by 6 bases, leaving 11 bases between them. Germline V lookup: CDR1 SGHTA, CDR2 FQGNSA. The CDR3 is 13 residues long. Full variable domain (missing parts from reference TRBV7-2 and TRBJ1-3): GAGVSQSPSNKVTEKGKDVELRCDPISGHTALYWYRQSLGQGLEFLIYFQGNSAPDKSGLPSDRFSAERTGGSVSTLTIQRTQQEDSAVYLCASSVGTENTIYFGEGSWLTVV.

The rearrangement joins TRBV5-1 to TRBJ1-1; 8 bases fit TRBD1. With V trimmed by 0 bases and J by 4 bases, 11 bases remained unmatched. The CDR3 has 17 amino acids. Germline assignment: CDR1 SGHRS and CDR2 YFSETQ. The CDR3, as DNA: TGCGCCAGCAGCTTGGGACAGGGGAGGACAATGGGCACTGAAGCTTTCTTT. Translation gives CASSLGQGRTMGTEAFF. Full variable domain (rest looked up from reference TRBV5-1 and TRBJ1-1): KAGVTQTPRYLIKTRGQQVTLSCSPISGHRSVSWYQQTPGQGLQFLFEYFSETQRNKGNFPGRFSGRQFSNSRSEMNVSTLELGDSALYLCASSLGQGRTMGTEAFFGQGTRLTVV.

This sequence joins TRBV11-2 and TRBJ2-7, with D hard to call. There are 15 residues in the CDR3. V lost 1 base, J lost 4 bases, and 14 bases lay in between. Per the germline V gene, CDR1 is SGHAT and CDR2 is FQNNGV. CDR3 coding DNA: TGTGCCAGCAGCTTAGGTTTGGTAGTTAGTTACGAGCAGTACTTC. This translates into CASSLGLVVSYEQYF.

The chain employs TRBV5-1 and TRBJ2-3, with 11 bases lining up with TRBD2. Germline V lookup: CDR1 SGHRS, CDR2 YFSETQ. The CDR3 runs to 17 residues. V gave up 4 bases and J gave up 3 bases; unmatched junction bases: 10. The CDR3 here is CASSTGLAAGQTDTQYF. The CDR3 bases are TGCGCCAGCAGCACGGGACTAGCGGCGGGCCAGACAGATACGCAGTATTTT.

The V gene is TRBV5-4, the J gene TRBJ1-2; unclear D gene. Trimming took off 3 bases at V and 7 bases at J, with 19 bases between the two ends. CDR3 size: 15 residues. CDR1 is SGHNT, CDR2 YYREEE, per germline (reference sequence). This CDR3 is CASSSLISPSRGYTF. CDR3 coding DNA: TGTGCCAGCAGCTCTTTAATTTCCCCGAGCCGTGGCTACACCTTC.

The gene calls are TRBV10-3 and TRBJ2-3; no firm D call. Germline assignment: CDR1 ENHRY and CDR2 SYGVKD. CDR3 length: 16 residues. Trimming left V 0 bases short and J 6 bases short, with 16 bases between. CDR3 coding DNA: TGTGCCATCAGTGAGTCCGAGGCCTACCGGTCCGATACGCAGTATTTT. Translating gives CAISESEAYRSDTQYF.

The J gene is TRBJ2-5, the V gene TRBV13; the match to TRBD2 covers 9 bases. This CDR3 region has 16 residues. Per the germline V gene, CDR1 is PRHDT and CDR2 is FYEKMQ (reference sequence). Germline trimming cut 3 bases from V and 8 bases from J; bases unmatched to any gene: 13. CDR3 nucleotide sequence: TGTGCCAGCAGCTTGGCCGGGACTAGCCGGAGGAGCACCCAGTACTTC. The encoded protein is CASSLAGTSRRSTQYF.

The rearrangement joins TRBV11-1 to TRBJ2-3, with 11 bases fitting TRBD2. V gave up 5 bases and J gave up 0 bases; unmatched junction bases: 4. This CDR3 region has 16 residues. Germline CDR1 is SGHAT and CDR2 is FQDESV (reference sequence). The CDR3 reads CASSLRLAGSTDTQYF. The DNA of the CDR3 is TGTGCCAGCAGCCTAAGACTAGCGGGGAGCACAGATACGCAGTATTTT.

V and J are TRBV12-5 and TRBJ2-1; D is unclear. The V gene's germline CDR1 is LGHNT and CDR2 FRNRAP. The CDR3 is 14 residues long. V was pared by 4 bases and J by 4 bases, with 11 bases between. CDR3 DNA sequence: TGTGCTAGTGGTTCCCTTCGGATTTACAATGAGCAGTTCTTC. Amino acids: CASGSLRIYNEQFF.

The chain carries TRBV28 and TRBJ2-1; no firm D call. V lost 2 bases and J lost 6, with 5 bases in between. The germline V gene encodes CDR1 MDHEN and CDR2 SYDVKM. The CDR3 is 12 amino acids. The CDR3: CASSLRANEQFF. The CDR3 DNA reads TGTGCCAGCAGTTTAAGAGCCAATGAGCAGTTCTTC. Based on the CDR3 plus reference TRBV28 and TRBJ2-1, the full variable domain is DVKVTQSSRYLVKRTGEKVFLECVQDMDHENMFWYRQDPGLGLRLIYFSYDVKMKEKGDIPEGYSVSREKKERFSLILESASTNQTSMYLCASSLRANEQFFGPGTRLTVL.

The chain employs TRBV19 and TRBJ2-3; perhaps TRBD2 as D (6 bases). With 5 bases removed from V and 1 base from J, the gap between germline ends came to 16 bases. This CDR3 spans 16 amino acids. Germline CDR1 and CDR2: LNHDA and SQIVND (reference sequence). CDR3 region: CASSSVRGGGTDTQYF. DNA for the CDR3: TGTGCCAGTAGTTCTGTGCGGGGTGGGGGCACAGATACGCAGTATTTT.

The CDR3 sequence: CSAREHGYTF. CDR3 nucleotides: TGCAGTGCTAGAGAACATGGCTACACCTTC. J is TRBJ1-2 and V is TRBV20-1, with D hard to call. The V end lost 0 bases, the J end lost 6 bases, and 2 bases lay between the germline ends. Germline loops: CDR1 DFQATT, CDR2 SNEGSKA (reference sequence). There are 10 residues in the CDR3.

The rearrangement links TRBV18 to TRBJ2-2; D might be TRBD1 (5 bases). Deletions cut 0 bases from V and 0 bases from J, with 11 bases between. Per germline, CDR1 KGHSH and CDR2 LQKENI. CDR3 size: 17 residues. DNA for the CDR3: TGTGCCAGCTCACCACCTTTGAGGACATCGAACACCGGGGAGCTGTTTTTT. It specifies CASSPPLRTSNTGELFF.

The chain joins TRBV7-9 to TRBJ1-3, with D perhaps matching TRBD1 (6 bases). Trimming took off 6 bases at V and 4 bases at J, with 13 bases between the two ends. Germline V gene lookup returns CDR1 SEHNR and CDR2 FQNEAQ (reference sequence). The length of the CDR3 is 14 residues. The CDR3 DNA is TGTGCCAGCAGGATAACAGGGAGGGGAAACACCATATATTTT. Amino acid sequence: CASRITGRGNTIYF.

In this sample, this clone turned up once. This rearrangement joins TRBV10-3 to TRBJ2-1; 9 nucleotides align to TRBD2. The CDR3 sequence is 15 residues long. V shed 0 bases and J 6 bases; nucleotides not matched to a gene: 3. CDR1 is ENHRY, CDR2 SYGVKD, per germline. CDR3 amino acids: CAISESAGGPNEQFF. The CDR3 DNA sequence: TGTGCCATCAGTGAGTCGGCGGGAGGGCCCAATGAGCAGTTCTTC.

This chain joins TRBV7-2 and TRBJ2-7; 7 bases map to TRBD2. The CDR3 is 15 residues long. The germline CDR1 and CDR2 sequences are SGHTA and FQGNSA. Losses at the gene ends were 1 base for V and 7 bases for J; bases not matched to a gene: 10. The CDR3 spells CASSLGGSGPWEQYF. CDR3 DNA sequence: TGTGCCAGCAGCTTAGGAGGTAGCGGGCCCTGGGAGCAGTACTTC.

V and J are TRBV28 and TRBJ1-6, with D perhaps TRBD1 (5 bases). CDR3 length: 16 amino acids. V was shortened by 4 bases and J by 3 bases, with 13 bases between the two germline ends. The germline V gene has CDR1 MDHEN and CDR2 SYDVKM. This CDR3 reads CASSSGGTGYNSPLHF. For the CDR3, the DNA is TGTGCCAGCAGTTCCGGGGGTACGGGCTATAATTCACCCCTCCACTTT.

This chain's CDR3 is CASSSSALGAGGELFF. CDR3 in DNA: TGTGCCAGCAGCTCCTCCGCGCTGGGGGCGGGCGGGGAGCTGTTTTTT. The V and J genes are TRBV7-2 and TRBJ2-2, with D maybe TRBD1 (6 bases). In germline, CDR1 is SGHTA, CDR2 FQGNSA. The ends were cut back, 4 bases at V and 7 bases at J, with 19 bases in the middle. This CDR3 contains 16 residues.

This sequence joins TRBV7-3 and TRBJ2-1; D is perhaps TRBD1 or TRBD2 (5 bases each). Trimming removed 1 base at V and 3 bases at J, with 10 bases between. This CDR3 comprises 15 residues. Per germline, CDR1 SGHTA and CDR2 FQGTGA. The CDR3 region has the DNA TGTGCCAGCAGCTTAAGCACTGGGGGCTACAATGAGCAGTTCTTC. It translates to CASSLSTGGYNEQFF.

CDR3 in amino acids: CSARAGHTQYF. The CDR3 nucleotides read TGCAGTGCTAGAGCCGGGCATACGCAGTATTTT. The J gene is TRBJ2-3, the V gene TRBV20-1; unclear D gene. CDR3 length equals 11 residues. V was pared by 1 base and J by 7 bases, with 6 bases between. CDR1 is DFQATT and CDR2 is SNEGSKA in the germline V gene (reference sequence).

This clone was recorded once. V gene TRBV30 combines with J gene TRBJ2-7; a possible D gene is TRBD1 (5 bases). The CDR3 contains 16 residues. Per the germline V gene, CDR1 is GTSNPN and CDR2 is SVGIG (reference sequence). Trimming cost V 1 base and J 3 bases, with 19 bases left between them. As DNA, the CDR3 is TGTGCCTGGAGTGGTTTTCAGGGTCCCCCCCTCTACGAGCAGTACTTC. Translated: CAWSGFQGPPLYEQYF.

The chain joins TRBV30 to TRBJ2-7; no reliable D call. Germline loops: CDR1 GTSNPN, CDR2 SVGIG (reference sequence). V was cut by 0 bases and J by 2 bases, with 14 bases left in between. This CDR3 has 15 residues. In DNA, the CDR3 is TGTGCCTGGAGTGTAACCGCCGAAAAAACCTACGAGCAGTACTTC. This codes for CAWSVTAEKTYEQYF.

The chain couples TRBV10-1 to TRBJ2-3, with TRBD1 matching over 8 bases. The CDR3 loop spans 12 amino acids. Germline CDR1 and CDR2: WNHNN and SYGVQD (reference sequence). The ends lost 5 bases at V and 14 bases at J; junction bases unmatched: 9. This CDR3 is CASSHSGTGVYF. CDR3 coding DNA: TGCGCCAGCAGTCACTCCGGGACAGGCGTGTATTTT.

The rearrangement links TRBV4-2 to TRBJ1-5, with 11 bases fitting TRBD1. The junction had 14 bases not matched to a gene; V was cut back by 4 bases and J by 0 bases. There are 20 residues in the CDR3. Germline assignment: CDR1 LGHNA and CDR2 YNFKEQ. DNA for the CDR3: TGTGCCAGCAGCCCACATTATGGACAGGGGGCGAGGATTAGCAATCAGCCCCAGCATTTT. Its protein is CASSPHYGQGARISNQPQHF.